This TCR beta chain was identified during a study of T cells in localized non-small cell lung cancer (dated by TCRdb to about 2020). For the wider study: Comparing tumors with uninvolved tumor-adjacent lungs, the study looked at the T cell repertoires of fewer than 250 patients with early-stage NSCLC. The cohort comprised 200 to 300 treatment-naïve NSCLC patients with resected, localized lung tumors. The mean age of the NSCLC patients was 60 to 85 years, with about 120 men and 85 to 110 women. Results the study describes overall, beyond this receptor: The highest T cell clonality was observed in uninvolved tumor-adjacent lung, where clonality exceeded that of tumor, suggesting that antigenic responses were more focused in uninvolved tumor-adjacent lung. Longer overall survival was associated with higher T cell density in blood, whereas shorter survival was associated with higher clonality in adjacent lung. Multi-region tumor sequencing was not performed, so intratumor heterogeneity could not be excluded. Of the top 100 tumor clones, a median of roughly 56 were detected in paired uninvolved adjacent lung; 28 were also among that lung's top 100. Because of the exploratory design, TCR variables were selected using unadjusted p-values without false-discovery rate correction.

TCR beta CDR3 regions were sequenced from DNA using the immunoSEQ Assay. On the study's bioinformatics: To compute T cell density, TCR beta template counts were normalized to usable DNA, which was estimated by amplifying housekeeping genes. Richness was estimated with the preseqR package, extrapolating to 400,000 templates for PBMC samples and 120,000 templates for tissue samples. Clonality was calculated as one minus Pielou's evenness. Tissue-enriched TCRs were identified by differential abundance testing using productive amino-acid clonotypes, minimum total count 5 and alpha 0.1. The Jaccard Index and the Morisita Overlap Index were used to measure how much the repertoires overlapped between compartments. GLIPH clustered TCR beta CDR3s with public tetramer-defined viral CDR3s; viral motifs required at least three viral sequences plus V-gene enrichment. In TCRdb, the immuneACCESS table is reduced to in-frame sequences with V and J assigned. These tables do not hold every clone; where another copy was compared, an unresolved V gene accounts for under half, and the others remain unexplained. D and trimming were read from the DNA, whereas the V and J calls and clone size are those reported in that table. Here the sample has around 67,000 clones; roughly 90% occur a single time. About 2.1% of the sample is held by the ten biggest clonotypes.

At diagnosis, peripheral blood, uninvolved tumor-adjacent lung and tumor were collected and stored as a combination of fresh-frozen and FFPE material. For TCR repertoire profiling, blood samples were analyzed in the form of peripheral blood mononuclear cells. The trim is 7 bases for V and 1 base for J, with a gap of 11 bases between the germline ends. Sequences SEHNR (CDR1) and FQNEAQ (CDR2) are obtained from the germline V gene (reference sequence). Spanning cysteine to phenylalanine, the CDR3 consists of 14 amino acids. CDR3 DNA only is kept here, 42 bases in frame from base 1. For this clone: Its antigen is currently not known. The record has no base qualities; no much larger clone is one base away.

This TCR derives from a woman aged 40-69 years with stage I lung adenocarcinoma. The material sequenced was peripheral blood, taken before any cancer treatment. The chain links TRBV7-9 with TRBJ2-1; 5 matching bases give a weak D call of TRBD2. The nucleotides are TGTGCCAGCACCCCGGGATCTTCCTACAATGAGCAGTTCTTC. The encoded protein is CASTPGSSYNEQFF.